The T cell receptor beta chain under discussion was sequenced for a study of shared clonotypes between healthy human individuals. Profiled with immunoSEQ multiplex PCR; TCRdb holds only in-frame clones, not every one. The table lists 2 million to 2.5 million clones, approximately 95% of them singletons. Germline V CDR1 and CDR2: GTSNPN, SVGIG (reference sequence). This CDR3 has 12 amino acids. Trimming shortened V by 2 bases and J by 4 bases, and 8 bases separated the two germline ends. J is TRBJ1-2 and V is TRBV30; D call uncertain. This clonotype was obtained from a man aged 18 to 30 in good health. The sequencing sample was made of naive CD4+ T cells sorted from blood. Subset described: CD45RA+ positively selected. CDR3 nucleotide sequence: TGTGCCTGGAGTTCCTGGTCCTATGGCTACACCTTC. It encodes CAWSSWSYGYTF.